These 18 T cell receptor beta chains originate from one sample sequenced in a study of stem cell transplantation in POMP-related autoinflammatory disease. Assay: immunoSEQ multiplex PCR; the TCRdb copy retains only in-frame clones and omits some. Of 25,000 to 40,000 clones in the sample, around 88% were seen once. Source: CD4+ T cells from PBMCs, taken before stem cell transplantation. The receptors originated from a human donor with POMP-related autoinflammation and immune dysregulation (PRAID).

The rearrangement uses TRBV10-3 and TRBJ2-7; perhaps TRBD1 as D (6 bases). The CDR3 contains 13 residues. V lost 8 bases and J 4 bases, leaving 15 bases between the germline ends. Germline assignment: CDR1 ENHRY and CDR2 SYGVKD. CDR3 sequence: CAIRDIGVYEQYF. In DNA form, the CDR3 reads TGTGCCATCCGGGACATTGGGGTGTACGAGCAGTACTTC.

The chain links TRBV5-1 to TRBJ2-2; D not certain. The ends were cut back, 4 bases at V and 9 bases at J, with 22 bases in the middle. Germline CDR1 SGHRS, CDR2 YFSETQ. This CDR3 has 16 amino acids. Here the CDR3 reads CASSRIELTVDWELFF. The CDR3 bases are TGCGCCAGCAGCAGGATCGAGCTCACTGTTGACTGGGAGCTGTTTTTT.

The gene calls are TRBV28 and TRBJ2-3; no clear D gene. Germline V gives CDR1 MDHEN, CDR2 SYDVKM. V lost 6 bases to trimming and J lost 0 bases, with 13 bases between them. The CDR3 sequence is 15 residues long. CDR3 sequence (DNA): TGTGCCAGCAGCTGGGGTGCCGCTAGCACAGATACGCAGTATTTT. Its translation: CASSWGAASTDTQYF.

This chain links TRBV7-9 with TRBJ1-2, with 7 bases aligning to TRBD1. This CDR3 has 16 residues. With 1 base clipped from V and 4 bases from J, the junction kept 9 bases outside the gene matches. Germline V gives CDR1 SEHNR, CDR2 FQNEAQ (reference sequence). CDR3 protein: CASSLGPLTGAYGYTF. The CDR3 DNA reads as TGTGCCAGCAGCTTAGGCCCCCTAACAGGGGCCTATGGCTACACCTTC.

This chain links TRBV20-1 with TRBJ2-1; either TRBD1 or TRBD2 may fit D (6 bases each). Germline V lookup: CDR1 DFQATT, CDR2 SNEGSKA (reference sequence). The V gene lost 0 bases and the J gene lost 15 bases, with 12 bases spanning the gap. The CDR3 contains 11 residues. The CDR3 loop reads CSARDRKGGFF. In DNA, the CDR3 is TGCAGTGCTAGAGACCGAAAGGGGGGGTTCTTC.

This chain links TRBV9 with TRBJ1-6; the D gene is possibly TRBD1 (6 bases). This CDR3 is 14 amino acids long. Trimming left V 4 bases short and J 6 bases short, with 11 bases between. CDR1 is SGDLS, CDR2 YYNGEE, per germline. Here the CDR3 reads CASSTGQPNSPLHF. The CDR3 coding sequence is TGTGCCAGCAGCACTGGACAGCCTAATTCACCCCTCCACTTT. Full variable domain (outside the CDR3, taken from reference TRBV9 and TRBJ1-6): DSGVTQTPKHLITATGQRVTLRCSPRSGDLSVYWYQQSLDQGLQFLIQYYNGEERAKGNILERFSAQQFPDLHSELNLSSLELGDSALYFCASSTGQPNSPLHFGNGTRLTVT.

The rearrangement joins TRBV18 to TRBJ2-1, with D maybe TRBD2 (5 bases). Germline V CDR1 and CDR2: KGHSH, LQKENI. CDR3 length equals 15 residues. Deletions cut 3 bases from V and 7 bases from J, with 16 bases between. The CDR3 spells CASSPPGYLGNEQFF. CDR3 sequence (DNA): TGTGCCAGCTCACCTCCGGGATACCTGGGGAATGAGCAGTTCTTC.

The chain joins TRBV29-1 to TRBJ2-7; D tentatively reads TRBD1 or TRBD2 (5 bases each). This CDR3 has 13 residues. Germline values: CDR1 SQVTM, CDR2 ANQGSEA. Trimming removed 5 bases from V and 2 bases from J, with 13 bases in between. The CDR3 protein is CSVSGTVTYEQYF. Written as DNA, the CDR3 is TGCAGCGTTTCCGGGACGGTAACCTACGAGCAGTACTTC.

The genes are TRBV6-1 and TRBJ1-1, with 9 bases matching TRBD1. The CDR3 runs 12 residues. The V gene's germline CDR1 is MNHNS and CDR2 SASEGT. J lost 8 bases, V lost 9 bases, and 7 bases had no gene match. The CDR3 DNA follows: TGTGCCAGTATGAAGGGGACAGGGGAAGCTTTCTTT. Translation gives CASMKGTGEAFF.

The gene calls are TRBV5-5 and TRBJ2-1; D remains ambiguous. The CDR3 runs 15 residues. The V gene's germline CDR1 is SGHKS and CDR2 YYEKEE (reference sequence). V lost 4 bases, J lost 0 bases, and 11 bases lay in between. CDR3 bases: TGTGCCAGCAGCCTTAGCCGAAGCTCCTACAATGAGCAGTTCTTC. Amino acid sequence: CASSLSRSSYNEQFF.

The CDR3 region has the DNA TGTGCCAGCAGCTTTACTTATCCGGGACAGGGAGGTGAAAAACTGTTTTTT. Translation: CASSFTYPGQGGEKLFF. The genes are TRBV7-9 and TRBJ1-4; 9 bases align to TRBD1. Germline V gene sequence: CDR1 SEHNR, CDR2 FQNEAQ (reference sequence). This CDR3 comprises 17 residues. Trimming cost V 3 bases and J 7 bases; bases outside gene matches: 12.

The genes are TRBV5-1 and TRBJ2-1; either TRBD1 or TRBD2 may fit D (6 bases each). CDR3 size: 16 residues. Germline CDR1 is SGHRS and CDR2 is YFSETQ. Trimming shortened V by 2 bases and J by 1 base, and 13 bases separated the two germline ends. CDR3 bases: TGCGCCAGCAGCTTAGAGGGGGGCAGTTCCTACAATGAGCAGTTCTTC. Translating gives CASSLEGGSSYNEQFF. The full variable domain, rest sourced from reference TRBV5-1 and TRBJ2-1, is KAGVTQTPRYLIKTRGQQVTLSCSPISGHRSVSWYQQTPGQGLQFLFEYFSETQRNKGNFPGRFSGRQFSNSRSEMNVSTLELGDSALYLCASSLEGGSSYNEQFFGPGTRLTVL.

The chain uses TRBV5-1 and TRBJ2-5; TRBD2 is a possible D gene (6 bases). The V and J ends lost 0 bases and 2 bases respectively, with 11 bases between them. Germline assignment: CDR1 SGHRS and CDR2 YFSETQ. The CDR3 loop spans 15 amino acids. The CDR3 coding sequence is TGCGCCAGCAGCTTGGTAGCGGCGTCTCAAGAGACCCAGTACTTC. This translates into CASSLVAASQETQYF.

The chain uses TRBV5-1 and TRBJ1-1, with a weak D call TRBD1 (5 bases). V shed 0 bases and J shed 4 bases, with 10 bases lying between them. Germline CDR1 SGHRS, CDR2 YFSETQ. The CDR3 has 14 residues. The CDR3 loop is CASSLEWGVTEAFF. Written as DNA, the CDR3 is TGCGCCAGCAGCTTGGAGTGGGGGGTCACTGAAGCTTTCTTT. Using reference TRBV5-1 and TRBJ1-1 for the parts outside the CDR3, the full variable domain is KAGVTQTPRYLIKTRGQQVTLSCSPISGHRSVSWYQQTPGQGLQFLFEYFSETQRNKGNFPGRFSGRQFSNSRSEMNVSTLELGDSALYLCASSLEWGVTEAFFGQGTRLTVV.

This rearrangement joins TRBV7-9 to TRBJ2-7; D may be TRBD1 (6 bases). CDR3 length equals 15 residues. CDR1 and CDR2 (germline): SEHNR, FQNEAQ (reference sequence). Deletions cut 5 bases from V and 0 bases from J, with 14 bases between. The CDR3 DNA is TGTGCCAGCAGCCTCGCCAGGGGCCTCTCCTACGAGCAGTACTTC. Its translation: CASSLARGLSYEQYF. Drawing the rest from reference TRBV7-9 and TRBJ2-7, the complete variable domain is DTGVSQNPRHKITKRGQNVTFRCDPISEHNRLYWYRQTLGQGPEFLTYFQNEAQLEKSRLLSDRFSAERPKGSFSTLEIQRTEQGDSAMYLCASSLARGLSYEQYFGPGTRLTVT.

This clone was picked up one time. This rearrangement joins TRBV5-1 to TRBJ1-1; 7 positions agree with TRBD1. The germline V gene has CDR1 SGHRS and CDR2 YFSETQ. The J segment lost 1 base and the V segment lost 4 bases, leaving 4 bases of the junction unmatched. The CDR3 runs to 14 residues. The CDR3 sequence: CASSGGQPNTEAFF. As DNA, the CDR3 is TGCGCCAGCAGCGGGGGACAGCCGAACACTGAAGCTTTCTTT.

The chain employs TRBV2 and TRBJ2-3; TRBD2 matches 10 bases. Losses at the gene ends were 4 bases for V and 2 bases for J; bases not matched to a gene: 9. The CDR3 is made up of 17 amino acids. Germline V CDR1 and CDR2: SNHLY, FYNNEI. CDR3 amino acids: CASSGGWTSGNTDTQYF. In DNA, the CDR3 is TGTGCCAGCAGTGGGGGGTGGACTAGCGGAAACACAGATACGCAGTATTTT. The full variable domain, with the rest looked up from reference TRBV2 and TRBJ2-3, is EPEVTQTPSHQVTQMGQEVILRCVPISNHLYFYWYRQILGQKVEFLVSFYNNEISEKSEIFDDQFSVERPDGSNFTLKIRSTKLEDSAMYFCASSGGWTSGNTDTQYFGPGTRLTVL.

The V gene is TRBV2, the J gene TRBJ2-3; 15 positions match TRBD2. The V gene's germline CDR1 is SNHLY and CDR2 FYNNEI. There are 15 residues in the CDR3. Germline trimming cut 4 bases from V and 4 bases from J; bases unmatched to any gene: 0. The CDR3 DNA is TGTGCCAGCAGTGGGACTAGCGGGGGGGCAGATACGCAGTATTTT. It yields the protein CASSGTSGGADTQYF.